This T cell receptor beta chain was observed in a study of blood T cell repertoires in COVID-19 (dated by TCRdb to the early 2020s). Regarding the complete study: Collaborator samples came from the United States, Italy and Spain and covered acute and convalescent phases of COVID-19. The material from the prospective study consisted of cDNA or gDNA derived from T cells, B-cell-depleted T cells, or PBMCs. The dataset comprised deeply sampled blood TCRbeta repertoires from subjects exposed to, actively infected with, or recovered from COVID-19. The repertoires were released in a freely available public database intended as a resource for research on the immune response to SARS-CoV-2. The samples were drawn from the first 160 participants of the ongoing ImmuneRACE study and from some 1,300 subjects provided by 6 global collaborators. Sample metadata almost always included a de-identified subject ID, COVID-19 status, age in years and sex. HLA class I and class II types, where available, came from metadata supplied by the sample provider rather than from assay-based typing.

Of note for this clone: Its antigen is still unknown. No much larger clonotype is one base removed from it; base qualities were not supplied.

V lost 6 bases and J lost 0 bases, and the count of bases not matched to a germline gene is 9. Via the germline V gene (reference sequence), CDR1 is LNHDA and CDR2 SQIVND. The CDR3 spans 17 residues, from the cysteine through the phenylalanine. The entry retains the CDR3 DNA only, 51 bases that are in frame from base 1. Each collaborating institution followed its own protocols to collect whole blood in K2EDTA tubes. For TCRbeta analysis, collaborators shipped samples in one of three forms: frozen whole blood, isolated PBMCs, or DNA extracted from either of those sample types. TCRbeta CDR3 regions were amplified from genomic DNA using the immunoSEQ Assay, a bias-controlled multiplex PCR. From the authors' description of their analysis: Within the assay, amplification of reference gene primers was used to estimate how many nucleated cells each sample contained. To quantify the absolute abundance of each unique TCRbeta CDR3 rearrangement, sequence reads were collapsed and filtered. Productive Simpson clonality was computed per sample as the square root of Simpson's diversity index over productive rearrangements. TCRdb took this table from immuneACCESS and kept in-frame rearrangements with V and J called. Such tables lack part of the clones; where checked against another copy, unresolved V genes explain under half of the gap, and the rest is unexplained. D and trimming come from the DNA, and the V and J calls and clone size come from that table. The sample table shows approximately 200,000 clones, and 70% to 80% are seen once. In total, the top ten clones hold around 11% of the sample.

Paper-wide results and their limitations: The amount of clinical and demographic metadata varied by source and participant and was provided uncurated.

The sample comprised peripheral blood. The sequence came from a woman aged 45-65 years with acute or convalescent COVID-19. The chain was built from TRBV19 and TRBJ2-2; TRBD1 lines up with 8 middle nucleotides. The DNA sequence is TGTGCCAGTAGCATAACGGACAGGGCGGCGAACACCGGGGAGCTGTTTTTT. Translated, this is CASSITDRAANTGELFF. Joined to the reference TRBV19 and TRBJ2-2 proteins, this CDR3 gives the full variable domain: DGGITQSPKYLFRKEGQNVTLSCEQNLNHDAMYWYRQDPGQGLRLIYYSQIVNDFQKGDIAEGYSVSREKKESFPLTVTSAQKNPTAFYLCASSITDRAANTGELFFGEGSRLTVL.